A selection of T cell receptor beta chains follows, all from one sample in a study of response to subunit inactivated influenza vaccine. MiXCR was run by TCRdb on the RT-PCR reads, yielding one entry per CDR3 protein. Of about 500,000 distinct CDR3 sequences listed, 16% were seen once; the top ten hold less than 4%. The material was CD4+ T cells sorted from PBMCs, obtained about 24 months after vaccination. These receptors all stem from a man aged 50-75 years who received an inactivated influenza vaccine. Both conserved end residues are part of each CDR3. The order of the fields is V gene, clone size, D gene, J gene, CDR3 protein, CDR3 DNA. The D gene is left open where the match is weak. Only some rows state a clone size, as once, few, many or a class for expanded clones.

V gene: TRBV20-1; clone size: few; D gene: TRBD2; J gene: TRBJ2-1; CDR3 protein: CSARGLAGDFYNEQFF; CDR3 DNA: TGCAGTGCTCGAGGACTAGCGGGGGACTTCTACAATGAGCAGTTCTTC
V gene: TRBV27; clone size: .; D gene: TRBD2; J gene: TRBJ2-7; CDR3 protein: CASRPTSGSSYEQYF; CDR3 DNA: TGTGCCAGCAGACCGACTAGCGGGTCCTCCTACGAGCAGTACTTC
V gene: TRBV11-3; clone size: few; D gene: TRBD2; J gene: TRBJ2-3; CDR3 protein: CASSQPQQGASGRNTQYF; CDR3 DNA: TGTGCCAGCAGTCAACCTCAACAGGGGGCTAGCGGGAGGAATACGCAGTATTTT
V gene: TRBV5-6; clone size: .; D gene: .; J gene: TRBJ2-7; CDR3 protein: CASSILAISYEQYF; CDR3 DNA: TGTGCCAGCAGCATCCTAGCGATTTCCTACGAGCAGTACTTC
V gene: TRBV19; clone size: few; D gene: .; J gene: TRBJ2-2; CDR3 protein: CASHRQVDTGELFF; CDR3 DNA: TGTGCCAGTCATAGACAGGTGGACACCGGGGAGCTGTTTTTT
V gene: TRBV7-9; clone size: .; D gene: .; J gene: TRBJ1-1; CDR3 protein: CASSQPMGGGGPEAFF; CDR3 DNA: TGTGCCAGCAGTCAACCAATGGGGGGGGGAGGACCTGAAGCTTTCTTT
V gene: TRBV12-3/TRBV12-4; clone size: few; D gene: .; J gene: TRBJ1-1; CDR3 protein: CASSLSYGEAFF; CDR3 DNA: TGTGCCAGCAGTTTGTCCTACGGTGAAGCTTTCTTT
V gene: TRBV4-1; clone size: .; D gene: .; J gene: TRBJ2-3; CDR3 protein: CASSQARKGGTDTQYF; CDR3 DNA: TGCGCCAGCAGCCAAGCCCGAAAGGGTGGAACAGATACGCAGTATTTT
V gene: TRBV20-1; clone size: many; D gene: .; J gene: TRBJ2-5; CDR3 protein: CSARGDQETQYF; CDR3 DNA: TGCAGTGCCAGAGGAGACCAAGAGACCCAGTACTTC
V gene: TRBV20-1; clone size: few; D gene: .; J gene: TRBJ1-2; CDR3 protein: CSAREWSNYGYTF; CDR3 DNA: TGCAGTGCTAGAGAATGGAGTAACTATGGCTACACCTTC
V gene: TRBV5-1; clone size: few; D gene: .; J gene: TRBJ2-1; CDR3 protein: CASSFTGTQQFF; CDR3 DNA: TGCGCCAGCAGCTTCACCGGGACACAGCAGTTCTTC
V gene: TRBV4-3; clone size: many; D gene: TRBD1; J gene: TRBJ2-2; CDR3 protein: CASSRTSGTVTGELFF; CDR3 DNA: TGCGCCAGCAGCCGAACCTCCGGGACAGTAACCGGGGAGCTGTTTTTT
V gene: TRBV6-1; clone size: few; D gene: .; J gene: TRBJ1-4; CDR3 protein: CASRPPGGLNEKLFF; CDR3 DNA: TGTGCCAGCAGACCCCCAGGAGGTCTTAATGAAAAACTGTTTTTT
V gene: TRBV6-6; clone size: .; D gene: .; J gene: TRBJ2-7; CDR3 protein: CASNFGTKGEQYF; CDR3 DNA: TGTGCCAGCAATTTTGGGACGAAAGGCGAGCAGTACTTC
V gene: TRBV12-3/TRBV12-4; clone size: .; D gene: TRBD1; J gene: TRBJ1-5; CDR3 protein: CASRRDRGLSNQPQHF; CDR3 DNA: TGTGCCAGCAGACGGGACAGGGGGCTTAGCAATCAGCCCCAGCATTTT
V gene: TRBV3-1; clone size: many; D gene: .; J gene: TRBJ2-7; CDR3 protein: CASSQGRWQSEQYF; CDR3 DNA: TGTGCCAGCAGCCAAGGGAGATGGCAAAGCGAGCAGTACTTC
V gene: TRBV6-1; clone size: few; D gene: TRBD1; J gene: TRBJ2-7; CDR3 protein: CASRQTGTGQYEQYF; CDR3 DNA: TGTGCCAGCAGGCAAACCGGGACAGGTCAATACGAGCAGTACTTC
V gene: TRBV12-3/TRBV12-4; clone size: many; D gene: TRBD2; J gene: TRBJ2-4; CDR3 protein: CASSTGLGGNIQYF; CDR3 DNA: TGTGCCAGCAGTACGGGACTAGGGGGAAACATTCAGTACTTC
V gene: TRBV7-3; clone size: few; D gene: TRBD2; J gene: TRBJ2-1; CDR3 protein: CASSPGLADSYNEQFF; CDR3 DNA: TGTGCCAGCAGCCCCGGACTAGCGGATTCCTACAATGAGCAGTTCTTC
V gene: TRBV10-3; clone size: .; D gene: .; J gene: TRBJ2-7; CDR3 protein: CAIRTDPYEQYF; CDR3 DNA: TGTGCCATCAGGACGGACCCCTACGAGCAGTACTTC
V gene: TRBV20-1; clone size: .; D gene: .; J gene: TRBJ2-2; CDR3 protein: CSASTANTGELFF; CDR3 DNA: TGCAGTGCTAGTACAGCGAACACCGGGGAGCTGTTTTTT
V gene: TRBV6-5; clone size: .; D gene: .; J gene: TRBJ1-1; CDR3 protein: CASSSPSENTEAFF; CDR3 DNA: TGTGCCAGCAGTTCGCCCTCGGAGAACACTGAAGCTTTCTTT
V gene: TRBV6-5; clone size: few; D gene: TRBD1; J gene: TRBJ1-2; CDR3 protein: CATKQGIYGYTF; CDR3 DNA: TGTGCCACCAAACAGGGGATCTATGGCTACACCTTC